This T cell receptor (beta chain) stems from a study of cytomegalovirus exposure and HLA in healthy donors. This CDR3 is built from 19 residues. Germline V gives CDR1 MNHNS, CDR2 SASEGT. Trimming removed 3 bases at V and 1 base at J, with 24 bases between. Regarding the study as a whole: CMV antigen specificity was confirmed in vitro for a few CMV-associated chains.

Donors were nominally healthy when sampled, though unrecorded immune exposures were likely. Regarding this clone: Its specificity is unknown.

Use of 60 Vbeta and 13 Jbeta primers characterized the PCR. Produced via immunoSEQ multiplex PCR; TCRdb's table is partial and in-frame only. The sample holds some 180,000 clones, around 80% seen once. Sequencing input: PBMCs. The clonotype comes from a woman aged 25 to 39 in good health and CMV-seropositive. The rearrangement uses TRBV6-1 and TRBJ1-1; D possibly corresponds to TRBD1 (5 bases). The CDR3 DNA is TGTGCCAGCAGTGACGACCTGAACGGAGCAGGGCTTCGGAACACTGAAGCTTTCTTT. It encodes CASSDDLNGAGLRNTEAFF.